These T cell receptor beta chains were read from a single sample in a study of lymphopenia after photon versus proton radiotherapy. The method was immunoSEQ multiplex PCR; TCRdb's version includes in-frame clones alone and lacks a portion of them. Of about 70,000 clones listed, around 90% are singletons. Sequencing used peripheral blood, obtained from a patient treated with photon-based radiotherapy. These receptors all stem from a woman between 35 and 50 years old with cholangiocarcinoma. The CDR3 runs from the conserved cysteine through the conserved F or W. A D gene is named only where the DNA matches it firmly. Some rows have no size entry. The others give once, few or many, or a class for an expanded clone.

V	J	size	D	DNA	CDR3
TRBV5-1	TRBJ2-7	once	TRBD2	TGCGCCAGCAGCTTGACTAGCGGCCCTTACGAGCAGTACTTC	CASSLTSGPYEQYF
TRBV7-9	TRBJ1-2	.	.	TGTGCCAGCCTCAAATCCGAATTTAACTATGGCTACACCTTC	CASLKSEFNYGYTF
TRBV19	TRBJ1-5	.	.	TGTGGGACCGGGGCGGGAGGGAATCAGCCCCAGCATTTT	CGTGAGGNQPQHF
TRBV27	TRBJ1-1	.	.	TGTGCCAGCAGTTTCGGGGTCGGTTTGGAAGCTTTCTTT	CASSFGVGLEAFF
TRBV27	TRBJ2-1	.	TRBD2	TGTGCCAGCAGTTCCCGACTAGCGGGTTACAATGAGCAGTTCTTC	CASSSRLAGYNEQFF
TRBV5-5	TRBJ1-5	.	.	TGTGCCAGCAGCACGGCGTCAGGGAGGGGTCAGCCCCAGCATTTT	CASSTASGRGQPQHF
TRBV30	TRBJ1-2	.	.	TGTGCCTGGAGTAGGGATCCTTCTTATGGCTACACCTTC	CAWSRDPSYGYTF
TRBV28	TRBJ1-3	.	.	TGTGCCAGCAGTTCCGGACCTAGAACCATATATTTT	CASSSGPRTIYF
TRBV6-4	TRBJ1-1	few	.	TGTGCCAGCAGTTCCAGGGCGAACACTGAAGCTTTCTTT	CASSSRANTEAFF
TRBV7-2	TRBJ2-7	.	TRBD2	TGTGCCAGCAGCCCGGGACTAGCGGGAGACCACGAGCAGTACTTC	CASSPGLAGDHEQYF